This note documents a single T cell receptor beta chain sequence. In the authors' methods: Nucleated cell counts were estimated from reference gene primer amplification. The table came from immunoSEQ multiplex PCR; TCRdb's copy has only in-frame clones and leaves some out. V and J calls and clone size are given by that table; D and trimming were obtained from the DNA. The sample has under 95,000 clones; around 90% are singletons. The source of the sample is a study of blood T cell repertoires in COVID-19. Across the whole study: The study drew acute and convalescent COVID-19 samples from the United States, Italy and Spain. T cells, B-cell-depleted T cells, or PBMCs provided the cDNA or gDNA that served as material.

Germline lookup yields CDR1 SQVTM and CDR2 ANQGSEA. V lost 4 bases and J lost 0, with 8 bases in between. The CDR3 consists of 13 residues. This TCR was recovered from a woman in her 50s in a cohort sampled during active COVID-19. The sequencing input was peripheral blood. The chain recombines TRBV29-1 with TRBJ2-3; D might be TRBD2 (5 bases). In DNA form, the CDR3 reads TGCAGCGTTGTGCGCGGGAGCACAGATACGCAGTATTTT. It translates to CSVVRGSTDTQYF.